These 3 T cell receptor beta chains share one sample of origin, sequenced in a study of blood T cells in healthy people across ages. A second PCR of roughly 7 to 11 cycles used a sample-barcoded 5' primer and a J-beta primer mix. TCRdb re-called the 5' RACE reads with MiXCR, one entry per CDR3 protein. This sample has fewer than 700,000 distinct CDR3 sequences, with 40% to 50% found just once. The sample consisted of blood. All receptors come from a man at least 80 years old in good health.

The chain joins TRBV30 to TRBJ2-5, with D perhaps TRBD2 (7 bases). Between the trimmed V and J ends, which lost 2 bases and 5 bases, there was a span of 12 bases. The CDR3 has 13 amino acids. CDR1 is GTSNPN and CDR2 is SVGIG in the germline V gene (reference sequence). CDR3 sequence reads: CAWSIGGQETQYF. The CDR3 DNA reads TGTGCCTGGAGTATCGGGGGGCAGGAGACCCAGTACTTC.

As concerns this clonotype: This may be a read error: a much more frequent sequence differs by one nucleotide. The J gene is TRBJ2-5, the V gene TRBV6-5; D might be TRBD1 or TRBD2, each matching 5 bases. CDR1 and CDR2 from the germline V gene are MNHEY and SVGAGI. This CDR3 comprises 13 residues. Trimming removed 6 bases at V and 11 bases at J, with 19 bases between. CDR3 sequence: CASRDPSGPGQYF. The CDR3 DNA is TGTGCCAGCAGGGACCCCTCGGGGCCCGGGCAGTACTTC.

The chain links TRBV4-3 to TRBJ1-2; 11 bases map to TRBD1. V shed 3 bases, J shed 7 bases, and the junction held 4 bases outside the gene matches. The CDR3 extends over 14 amino acids. Germline assignment: CDR1 LGHNA and CDR2 YSLEER. This CDR3 is CASSQKGTGGGYTF. The CDR3 DNA follows: TGCGCCAGCAGCCAGAAGGGGACAGGGGGTGGCTACACCTTC.